The 23 T cell receptor beta chains in this list originate from one sample, sequenced in a study of T cell clones after liver transplantation. Assay used: immunoSEQ multiplex PCR; TCRdb lists only in-frame clones, some missing. Of about 75,000 clones listed, approximately 81% are singletons. The starting material was CD4+ T cells from blood, obtained 48 months after liver transplant. All receptors come from a human patient who received a liver transplant. Among the T cells, some may be from the graft donor.

The rearrangement uses TRBV7-2 and TRBJ2-1, with 8 bases aligning to TRBD2. The CDR3 extends over 16 amino acids. Germline loops: CDR1 SGHTA, CDR2 FQGNSA. V was pared by 8 bases and J by 3 bases, with 12 bases of the junction left unmatched. The CDR3 spells CASGRYSGMVYNEQFF. In DNA, the CDR3 is TGTGCCAGCGGCCGATATAGCGGGATGGTCTACAATGAGCAGTTCTTC.

This chain links TRBV7-2 with TRBJ2-1; unclear D gene. CDR1 is SGHTA and CDR2 is FQGNSA in the germline V gene. With 5 bases removed from V and 3 bases from J, the gap between germline ends came to 8 bases. This CDR3 has 13 residues. The CDR3 DNA sequence: TGTGCCAGCAGCCCCATGAGCTACAATGAGCAGTTCTTC. Residues: CASSPMSYNEQFF.

A word on this clone: The junction departs from germline at one end; a sequencing error may be responsible. The CDR3 DNA sequence: TGTGCTAGCAGCTTGCCCCAGGGGGAGCAGTTCTTC. Its protein is CASSLPQGEQFF. The chain carries TRBV7-7 and TRBJ2-1; maybe TRBD1 (6 bases). CDR1 is SSHAT, CDR2 FNYEAQ, per germline (reference sequence). The CDR3 is 12 residues long.

This clone was observed once. J is TRBJ2-5 and V is TRBV19; D is perhaps TRBD2 (5 bases). The length of the CDR3 is 19 residues. Trimming took off 5 bases at V and 4 bases at J, with 29 bases between the two ends. The germline V gene encodes CDR1 LNHDA and CDR2 SQIVND (reference sequence). The CDR3 spells CASSARKRILAIDPETQYF. The CDR3 nucleotides read TGTGCCAGTAGTGCAAGAAAGCGGATTCTTGCAATCGATCCAGAGACCCAGTACTTC.

The chain carries TRBV19 and TRBJ1-4; possibly TRBD1 for D (6 bases). CDR1 is LNHDA and CDR2 is SQIVND in the germline V gene (reference sequence). V dropped 5 bases and J dropped 8 bases, with 18 bases sitting between them. This CDR3 comprises 15 residues. CDR3 amino acids: CASSSRTGALEKLFF. CDR3 sequence (DNA): TGTGCCAGTAGTTCCCGAACGGGGGCTTTGGAAAAACTGTTTTTT.

The J gene is TRBJ1-2, the V gene TRBV5-1, with 8 bases lining up with TRBD1. Trimming at V came to 5 bases and at J to 8 bases, leaving 11 bases not matched to a gene. CDR3 length: 14 residues. The V gene's germline CDR1 is SGHRS and CDR2 YFSETQ. In nucleotides, the CDR3 is TGCGCCAGCAGTGCAGGGGGCGGCTCCGGCGGCTACACCTTC. Protein sequence: CASSAGGGSGGYTF. Drawing the rest from reference TRBV5-1 and TRBJ1-2, the complete variable domain is KAGVTQTPRYLIKTRGQQVTLSCSPISGHRSVSWYQQTPGQGLQFLFEYFSETQRNKGNFPGRFSGRQFSNSRSEMNVSTLELGDSALYLCASSAGGGSGGYTFGSGTRLTVV.

On this clone: Sequence at one end of the junction differs from germline and may be a read error. The chain carries TRBV7-7 and TRBJ2-5, with D unclear. This CDR3 has 15 amino acids. Germline V gives CDR1 SSHAT, CDR2 FNYEAQ (reference sequence). CDR3 sequence reads: CASSSRWGPQETQYF. The CDR3 DNA reads TGTGCTAGCAGCTCGAGGTGGGGTCCCCAAGAGACCCAGTACTTC.

This clone was seen a single time. The chain employs TRBV29-1 and TRBJ2-7, with 9 positions matching TRBD1. Germline CDR1 reads SQVTM; CDR2 reads ANQGSEA. CDR3 length equals 18 residues. V shed 5 bases and J 2 bases; nucleotides not matched to a gene: 19. CDR3 loop: CSVLRRDRVGRSTYEQYF. The DNA for the CDR3 is TGCAGCGTTCTGCGCCGGGACAGGGTAGGAAGATCCACCTACGAGCAGTACTTC.

This chain uses TRBV18 with TRBJ2-2; tentative D call: TRBD2 (5 bases). Germline CDR1 KGHSH, CDR2 LQKENI. V was pared by 5 bases and J by 2 bases, with 9 bases between. CDR3 length: 14 residues. CDR3 sequence reads: CASSGSANTGELFF. Written as DNA, the CDR3 is TGTGCCAGCTCAGGGAGCGCTAACACCGGGGAGCTGTTTTTT.

The chain carries TRBV7-2 and TRBJ1-1, with 10 nucleotides matching TRBD1. This CDR3 has 15 amino acids. Germline loops: CDR1 SGHTA, CDR2 FQGNSA. The junction had 6 bases not matched to a gene; V was cut back by 5 bases and J by 3 bases. The CDR3 is CASSKPGQGYTEAFF. For the CDR3, the DNA is TGTGCCAGCAGCAAACCGGGACAGGGGTACACTGAAGCTTTCTTT.

The chain uses TRBV5-1 and TRBJ2-5, with 9 nucleotides matching TRBD1. This CDR3 spans 15 amino acids. Germline V gene lookup returns CDR1 SGHRS and CDR2 YFSETQ. V gave up 0 bases and J gave up 5 bases; unmatched junction bases: 5. The CDR3 loop is CASSLALGTGETQYF. CDR3 sequence (DNA): TGCGCCAGCAGCTTGGCCCTAGGGACAGGGGAGACCCAGTACTTC.

This chain uses TRBV25-1 with TRBJ1-2; D gene unclear. The germline V gene has CDR1 MGHDK and CDR2 SYGVNS. The germline V and J ends were trimmed by 6 bases and 3 bases, with 11 bases remaining between them. CDR3 length: 13 amino acids. The CDR3: CASSLGPYYGYTF. CDR3 nucleotides: TGTGCCAGCAGCCTGGGCCCTTACTATGGCTACACCTTC.

The V call is TRBV7-6, the J call TRBJ1-1, with 9 bases fitting TRBD1. CDR1 and CDR2 from the germline V gene are SGHVS and FNYEAQ. With V trimmed by 5 bases and J by 11 bases, 3 bases remained unmatched. This CDR3 region has 11 residues. The CDR3 sequence is CASSDGQGAFF. CDR3 nucleotides: TGTGCCAGCAGCGACGGACAGGGGGCTTTCTTT.

The chain combines TRBV6-5 with TRBJ2-2, with unresolved D. The CDR3 is 15 amino acids. V lost 2 bases, J lost 7 bases, and 14 bases lay in between. Germline V gene lookup returns CDR1 MNHEY and CDR2 SVGAGI. The CDR3 bases are TGTGCCAGCAGTTACGGAGAAGGTCGTAGCGGGGAGCTGTTTTTT. As protein: CASSYGEGRSGELFF.

V and J are TRBV19 and TRBJ2-1, with TRBD2 identical over 14 bases. V was pared by 6 bases and J by 8 bases, with 3 bases of the junction left unmatched. The CDR3 has 14 residues. Germline CDR1 and CDR2: LNHDA and SQIVND (reference sequence). The CDR3 sequence is CASSGTSGRDEQFF. In nucleotides, the CDR3 is TGTGCCAGTAGCGGGACTAGCGGGAGAGATGAGCAGTTCTTC.

This clone occurred a few times. V gene TRBV2 combines with J gene TRBJ1-2; TRBD1 matches at 9 bases. V shed 7 bases, J shed 8 bases, and the junction held 8 bases outside the gene matches. Germline V gives CDR1 SNHLY, CDR2 FYNNEI. The CDR3 runs to 13 residues. CDR3 DNA: TGTGCCAGCATAATAGACAGGGGGGAGGGCTACACCTTC. Translating it yields CASIIDRGEGYTF.

The chain couples TRBV7-9 to TRBJ1-2, with 9 bases identical to TRBD1. The CDR3 length is 16 residues. Germline V gene sequence: CDR1 SEHNR, CDR2 FQNEAQ (reference sequence). Trimming removed 0 bases from V and 1 base from J; junction bases left unmatched: 3. CDR3 amino acids: CASSLAGTGRNYGYTF. For the CDR3, the DNA is TGTGCCAGCAGCTTAGCGGGGACAGGGCGTAACTATGGCTACACCTTC.

The chain employs TRBV9 and TRBJ2-1; D is undetermined. The germline gives CDR1 SGDLS, CDR2 YYNGEE. The V end was cut by 2 bases, the J end by 0 bases, with 9 bases between. CDR3 length: 15 residues. The CDR3 DNA sequence: TGTGCCAGCAGCGTGACTGATAGCTCCTACAATGAGCAGTTCTTC. Translated: CASSVTDSSYNEQFF. The entire variable domain, with the rest obtained from reference TRBV9 and TRBJ2-1, is as follows: DSGVTQTPKHLITATGQRVTLRCSPRSGDLSVYWYQQSLDQGLQFLIQYYNGEERAKGNILERFSAQQFPDLHSELNLSSLELGDSALYFCASSVTDSSYNEQFFGPGTRLTVL.

The chain employs TRBV7-2 and TRBJ2-1; 8 bases align to TRBD2. V was clipped by 5 bases and J by 6 bases; unmatched bases: 15. The CDR3 is 17 residues long. Germline V lookup: CDR1 SGHTA, CDR2 FQGNSA. CDR3 sequence reads: CASSPLPGGPLGNEQFF. As DNA, the CDR3 is TGTGCCAGCAGCCCACTCCCGGGAGGGCCTCTAGGCAATGAGCAGTTCTTC.

The chain joins TRBV7-2 to TRBJ2-5, with TRBD2 matching 7 bases. The CDR3 totals 13 residues. The J segment lost 5 bases and the V segment lost 8 bases, leaving 8 bases of the junction unmatched. Germline CDR1 is SGHTA and CDR2 is FQGNSA. CDR3 bases: TGTGCCAGCGTGGCGGCGGGAGCGGAGACCCAGTACTTC. Translated: CASVAAGAETQYF.

The CDR3 DNA reads TGTGCCAGCAGCCGCGGACTAGCGGGAGTGGAGCAGTTCTTC. This codes for CASSRGLAGVEQFF. The chain is built from TRBV11-2 and TRBJ2-1; TRBD2 matches at 13 bases. The germline V gene encodes CDR1 SGHAT and CDR2 FQNNGV. After removal of 5 bases from V and 10 bases from J, the junction contained 5 bases not matched to a gene. CDR3 length: 14 residues.

Here the CDR3 DNA reads TGCAGCGTTGAAGATGTACAGGGGGCGCAAGCTTTCTTT. The encoded protein is CSVEDVQGAQAFF. This chain connects TRBV29-1 to TRBJ1-1; 9 bases fit TRBD1. The CDR3 loop spans 13 amino acids. Germline V gene sequence: CDR1 SQVTM, CDR2 ANQGSEA. The V gene end was trimmed by 0 bases and the J gene end by 9 bases; junction bases not matched to a gene: 5. The full variable domain, rest sourced from reference TRBV29-1 and TRBJ1-1, is SAVISQKPSRDICQRGTSLTIQCQVDSQVTMMFWYRQQPGQSLTLIATANQGSEATYESGFVIDKFPISRPNLTFSTLTVSNMSPEDSSIYLCSVEDVQGAQAFFGQGTRLTVV.

The chain uses TRBV7-8 and TRBJ2-7; weak D call: TRBD1 (5 bases). Trimming shortened V by 3 bases and J by 6 bases, and 15 bases separated the two germline ends. Germline values: CDR1 SGHVS, CDR2 FQNEAQ. This CDR3 comprises 14 residues. The CDR3 protein is CASSFQGRETEQYF. DNA of the CDR3: TGTGCCAGCAGCTTTCAGGGCAGGGAAACCGAGCAGTACTTC.